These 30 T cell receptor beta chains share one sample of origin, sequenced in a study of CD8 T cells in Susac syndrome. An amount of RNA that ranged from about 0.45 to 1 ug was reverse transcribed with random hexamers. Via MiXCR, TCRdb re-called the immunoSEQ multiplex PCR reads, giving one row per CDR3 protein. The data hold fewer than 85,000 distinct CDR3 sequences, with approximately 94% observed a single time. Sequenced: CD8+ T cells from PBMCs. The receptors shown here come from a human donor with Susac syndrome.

In DNA form, the CDR3 reads TGTGCCACCAGGGAGGGCAGGACGAACACTGAAGCTTTCTTT. Protein product: CATREGRTNTEAFF. The V call is TRBV24-1, the J call TRBJ1-1; D is uncertain. The ends were cut back, 7 bases at V and 1 base at J, with 12 bases in the middle. The V gene's germline CDR1 is KGHDR and CDR2 SFDVKD. The CDR3 is 14 amino acids.

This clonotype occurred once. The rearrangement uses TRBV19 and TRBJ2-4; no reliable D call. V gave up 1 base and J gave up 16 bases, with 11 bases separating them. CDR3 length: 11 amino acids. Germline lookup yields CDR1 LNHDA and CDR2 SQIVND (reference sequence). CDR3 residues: CASSIGQKRYF. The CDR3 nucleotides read TGTGCCAGTAGTATAGGGCAGAAGAGATACTTC.

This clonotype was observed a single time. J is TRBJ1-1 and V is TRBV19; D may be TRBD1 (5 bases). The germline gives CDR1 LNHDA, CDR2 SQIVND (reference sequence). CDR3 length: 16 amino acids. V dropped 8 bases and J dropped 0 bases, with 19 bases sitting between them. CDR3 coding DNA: TGTGCCAGTTGGGGCCGGGGCCGGGGGATGAACACTGAAGCTTTCTTT. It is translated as CASWGRGRGMNTEAFF.

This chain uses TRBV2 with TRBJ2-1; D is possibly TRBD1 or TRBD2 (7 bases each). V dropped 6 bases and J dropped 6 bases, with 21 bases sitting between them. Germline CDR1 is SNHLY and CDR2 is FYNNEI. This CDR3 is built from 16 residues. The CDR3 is CASSGAETGRGNEQFF. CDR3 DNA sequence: TGTGCCAGCAGCGGGGCTGAGACAGGGAGGGGCAATGAGCAGTTCTTC. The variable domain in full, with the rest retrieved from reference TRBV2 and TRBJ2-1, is EPEVTQTPSHQVTQMGQEVILRCVPISNHLYFYWYRQILGQKVEFLVSFYNNEISEKSEIFDDQFSVERPDGSNFTLKIRSTKLEDSAMYFCASSGAETGRGNEQFFGPGTRLTVL.

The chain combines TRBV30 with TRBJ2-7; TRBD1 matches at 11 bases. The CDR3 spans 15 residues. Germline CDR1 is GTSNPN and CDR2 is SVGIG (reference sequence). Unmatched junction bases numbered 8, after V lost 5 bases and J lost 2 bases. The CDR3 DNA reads TGTGCCTGGCCTGGAGGACAGGGGGCAGCCTACGAGCAGTACTTC. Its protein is CAWPGGQGAAYEQYF.

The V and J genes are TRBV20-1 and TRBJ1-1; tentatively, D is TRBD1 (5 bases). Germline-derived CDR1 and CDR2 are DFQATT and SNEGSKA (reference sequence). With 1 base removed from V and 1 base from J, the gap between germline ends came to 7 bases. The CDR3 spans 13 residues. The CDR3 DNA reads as TGCAGTGCTAGAGGTGGGGGGAACACTGAAGCTTTCTTT. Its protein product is CSARGGGNTEAFF.

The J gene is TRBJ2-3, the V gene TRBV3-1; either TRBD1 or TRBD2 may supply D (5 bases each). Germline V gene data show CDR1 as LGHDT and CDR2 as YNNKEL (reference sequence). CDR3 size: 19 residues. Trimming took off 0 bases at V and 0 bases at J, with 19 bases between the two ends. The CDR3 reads CASSQELRSRGRSTDTQYF. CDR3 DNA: TGTGCCAGCAGCCAAGAATTGAGGTCACGGGGCAGAAGCACAGATACGCAGTATTTT.

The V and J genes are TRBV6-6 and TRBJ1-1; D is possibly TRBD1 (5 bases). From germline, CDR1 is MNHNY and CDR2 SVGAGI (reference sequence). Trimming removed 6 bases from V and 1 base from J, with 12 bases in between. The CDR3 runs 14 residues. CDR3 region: CASRIRGQNTEAFF. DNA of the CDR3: TGTGCCAGCAGAATAAGAGGACAGAACACTGAAGCTTTCTTT.

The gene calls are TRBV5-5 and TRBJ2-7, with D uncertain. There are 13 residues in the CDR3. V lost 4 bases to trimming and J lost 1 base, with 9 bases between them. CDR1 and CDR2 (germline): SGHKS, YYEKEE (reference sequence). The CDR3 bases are TGTGCCAGCAGCACGGACGTTTCCTACGAGCAGTACTTC. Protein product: CASSTDVSYEQYF.

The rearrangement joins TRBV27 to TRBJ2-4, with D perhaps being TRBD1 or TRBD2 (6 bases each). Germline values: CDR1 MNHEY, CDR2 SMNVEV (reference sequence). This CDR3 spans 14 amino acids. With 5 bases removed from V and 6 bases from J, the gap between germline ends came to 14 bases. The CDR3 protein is CASSLQEGGNIQYF. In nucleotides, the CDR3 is TGTGCCAGCAGTCTTCAGGAGGGGGGAAACATTCAGTACTTC.

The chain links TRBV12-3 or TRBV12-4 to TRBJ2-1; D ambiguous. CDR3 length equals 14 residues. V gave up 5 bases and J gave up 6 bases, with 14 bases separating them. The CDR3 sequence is CASSPLSRSNEQFF. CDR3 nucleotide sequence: TGTGCCAGCAGTCCGCTGAGTCGTTCCAATGAGCAGTTCTTC.

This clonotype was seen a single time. The CDR3, as DNA: TGTGCCAGCAGCTTCTCTAAACGAGAAAAACTGTTTTTT. Translating it yields CASSFSKREKLFF. The chain is built from TRBV5-8 and TRBJ1-4; D gene unclear. The V and J ends lost 2 bases and 8 bases respectively, with 10 bases between them. The CDR3 consists of 13 residues. Germline V gene data show CDR1 as SGHTS and CDR2 as YDEGEE.

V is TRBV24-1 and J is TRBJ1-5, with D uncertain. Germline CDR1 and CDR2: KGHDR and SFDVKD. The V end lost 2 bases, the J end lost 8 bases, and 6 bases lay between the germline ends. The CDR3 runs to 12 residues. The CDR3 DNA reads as TGTGCCACCAGTGATTCAGGAGAGCCCCAGCATTTT. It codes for CATSDSGEPQHF.

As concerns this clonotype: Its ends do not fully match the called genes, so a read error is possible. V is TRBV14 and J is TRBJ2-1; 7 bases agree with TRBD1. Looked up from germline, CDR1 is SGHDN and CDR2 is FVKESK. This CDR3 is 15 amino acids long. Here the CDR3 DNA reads TGTGCCAGCAGCCTGGGTCCTCCGGGACAGCCCCTGAGAGTCTTC. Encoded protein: CASSLGPPGQPLRVF.

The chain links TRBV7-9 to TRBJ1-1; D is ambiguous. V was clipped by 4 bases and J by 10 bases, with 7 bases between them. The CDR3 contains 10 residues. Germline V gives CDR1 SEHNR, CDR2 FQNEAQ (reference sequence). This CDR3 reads CASSYRRAFF. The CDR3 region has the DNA TGTGCCAGCAGCTATCGCCGAGCTTTCTTT.

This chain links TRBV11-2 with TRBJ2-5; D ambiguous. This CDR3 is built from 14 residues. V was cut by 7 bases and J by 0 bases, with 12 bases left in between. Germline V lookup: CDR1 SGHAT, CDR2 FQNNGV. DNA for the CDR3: TGTGCCAGCATTCACCAGGATTACCAAGAGACCCAGTACTTC. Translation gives CASIHQDYQETQYF. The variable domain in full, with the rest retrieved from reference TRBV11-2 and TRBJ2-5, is EAGVAQSPRYKIIEKRQSVAFWCNPISGHATLYWYQQILGQGPKLLIQFQNNGVVDDSQLPKDRFSAERLKGVDSTLKIQPAKLEDSAVYLCASIHQDYQETQYFGPGTRLLVL.

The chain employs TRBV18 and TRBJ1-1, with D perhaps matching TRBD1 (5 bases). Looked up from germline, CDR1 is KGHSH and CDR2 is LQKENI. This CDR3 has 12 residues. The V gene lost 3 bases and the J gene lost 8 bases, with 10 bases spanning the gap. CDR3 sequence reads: CASSPGTGEAFF. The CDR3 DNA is TGTGCCAGCTCACCTGGGACGGGAGAAGCTTTCTTT.

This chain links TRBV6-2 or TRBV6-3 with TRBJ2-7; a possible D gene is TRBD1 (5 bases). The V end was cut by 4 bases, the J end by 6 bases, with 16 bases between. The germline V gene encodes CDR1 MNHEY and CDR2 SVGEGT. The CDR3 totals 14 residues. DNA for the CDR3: TGTGCCAGCAGTTCCCCCCTGGGGCCGGGCGAGCAGTACTTC. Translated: CASSSPLGPGEQYF.

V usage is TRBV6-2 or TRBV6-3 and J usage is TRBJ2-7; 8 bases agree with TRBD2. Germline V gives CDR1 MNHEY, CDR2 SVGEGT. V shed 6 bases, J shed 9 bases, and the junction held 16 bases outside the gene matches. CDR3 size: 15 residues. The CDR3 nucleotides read TGTGCCAGCAGCCCCCCGGGAGGGTCGGTTCCGGGGCAGTACTTC. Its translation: CASSPPGGSVPGQYF.

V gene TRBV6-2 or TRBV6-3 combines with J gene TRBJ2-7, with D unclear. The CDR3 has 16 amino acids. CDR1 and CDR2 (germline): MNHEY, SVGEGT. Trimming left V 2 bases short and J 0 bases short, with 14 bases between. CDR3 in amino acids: CASSYTPSPSSYEQYF. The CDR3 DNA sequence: TGTGCCAGCAGTTACACCCCTTCGCCGAGCTCCTACGAGCAGTACTTC.

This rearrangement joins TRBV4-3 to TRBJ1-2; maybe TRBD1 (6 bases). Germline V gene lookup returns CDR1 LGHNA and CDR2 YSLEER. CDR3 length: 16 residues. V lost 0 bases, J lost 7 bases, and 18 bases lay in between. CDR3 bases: TGCGCCAGCAGCCAAGACTCAGGGGTTGGTCCCCGTGGCTACACCTTC. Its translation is CASSQDSGVGPRGYTF.

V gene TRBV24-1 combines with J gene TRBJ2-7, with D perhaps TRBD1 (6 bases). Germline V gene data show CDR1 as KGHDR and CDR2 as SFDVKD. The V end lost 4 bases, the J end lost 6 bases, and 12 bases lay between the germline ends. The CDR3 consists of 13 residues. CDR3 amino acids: CATSEPTGSEQYF. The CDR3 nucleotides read TGTGCCACCAGTGAACCCACAGGGTCCGAGCAGTACTTC.

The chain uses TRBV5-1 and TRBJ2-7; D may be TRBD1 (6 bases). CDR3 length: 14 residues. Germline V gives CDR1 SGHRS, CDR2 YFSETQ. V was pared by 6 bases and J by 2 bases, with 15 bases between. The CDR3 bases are TGCGCCAGCACCCCCAAAGACAGGACCTACGAGCAGTACTTC. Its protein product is CASTPKDRTYEQYF.

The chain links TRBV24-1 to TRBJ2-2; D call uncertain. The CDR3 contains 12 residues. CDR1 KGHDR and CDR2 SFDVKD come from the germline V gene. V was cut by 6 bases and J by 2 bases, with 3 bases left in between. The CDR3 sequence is CATSFNTGELFF. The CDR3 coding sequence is TGTGCCACCAGTTTCAACACCGGGGAGCTGTTTTTT.

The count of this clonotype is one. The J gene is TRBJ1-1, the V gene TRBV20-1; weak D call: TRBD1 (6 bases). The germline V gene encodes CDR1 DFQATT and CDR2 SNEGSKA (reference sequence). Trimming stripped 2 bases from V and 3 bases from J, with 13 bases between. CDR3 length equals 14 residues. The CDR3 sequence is CSARPIRGDTEAFF. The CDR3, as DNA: TGCAGTGCTAGACCTATCAGGGGAGACACTGAAGCTTTCTTT.

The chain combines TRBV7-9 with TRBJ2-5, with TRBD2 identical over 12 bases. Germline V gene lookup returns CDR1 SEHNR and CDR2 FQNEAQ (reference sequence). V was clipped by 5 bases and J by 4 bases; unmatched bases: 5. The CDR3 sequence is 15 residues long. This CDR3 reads CASSEGLAGLETQYF. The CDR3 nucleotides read TGTGCCAGCAGCGAAGGACTAGCGGGACTAGAGACCCAGTACTTC.

CDR3 bases: TGCAGTGCCCGACTAGCGGGGGACCTAGATACGCAGTATTTT. Protein: CSARLAGDLDTQYF. The chain has TRBV20-1 and TRBJ2-3; 12 nucleotides match TRBD2. The V and J ends lost 6 bases and 5 bases, in that order; junction bases with no gene match: 6. This CDR3 comprises 14 residues. In germline, CDR1 is DFQATT, CDR2 SNEGSKA (reference sequence).

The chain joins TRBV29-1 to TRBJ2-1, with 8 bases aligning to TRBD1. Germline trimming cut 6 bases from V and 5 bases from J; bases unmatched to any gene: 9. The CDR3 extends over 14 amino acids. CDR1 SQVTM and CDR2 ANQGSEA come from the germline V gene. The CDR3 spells CSVFGQGPNNEQFF. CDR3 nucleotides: TGCAGCGTCTTCGGACAGGGCCCAAACAATGAGCAGTTCTTC.

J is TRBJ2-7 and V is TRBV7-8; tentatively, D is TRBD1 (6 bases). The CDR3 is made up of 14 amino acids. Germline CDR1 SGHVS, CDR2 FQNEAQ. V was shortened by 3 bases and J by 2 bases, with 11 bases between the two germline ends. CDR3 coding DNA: TGTGCCAGCAGCTTCCCGGACAGAACCTACGAGCAGTACTTC. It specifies CASSFPDRTYEQYF.

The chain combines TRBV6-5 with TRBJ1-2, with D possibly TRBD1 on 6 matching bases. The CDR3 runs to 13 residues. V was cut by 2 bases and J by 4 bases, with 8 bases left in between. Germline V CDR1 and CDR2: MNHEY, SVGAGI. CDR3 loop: CASSYLDSYGYTF. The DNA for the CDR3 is TGTGCCAGCAGTTACCTGGACAGCTATGGCTACACCTTC.